Detailed here is one T cell receptor beta chain. The target antigen is unknown. This sample includes further DNA sequences coding for the same CDR3. The donors were in the roughly 120-subject validation cohort, distinct from the roughly 670-subject first cohort. The data were taken from a study of cytomegalovirus exposure and HLA in healthy donors. Whole-study context: The same platform as the roughly 630 first-cohort repertoires was used for the 120 validation repertoires, a later analysis reported. Study-level findings and limits: The classifier reportedly diagnosed cytomegalovirus status with high specificity and sensitivity.

Sequenced by immunoSEQ multiplex PCR; TCRdb stores in-frame clones only, minus some. The sample consists of hundreds of thousands of clones, roughly 90% of them appearing once. Specimen: PBMCs. The TCR was taken from a man between 18 and 29 years old in good health and CMV-seropositive.

This chain's CDR3 is CASSLGTGGETQYF. Here the CDR3 DNA reads TGCGCCAGCAGCTTGGGAACGGGGGGAGAGACCCAGTACTTC. This chain links TRBV5-1 with TRBJ2-5, with 7 bases matching TRBD2. V gave up 0 bases and J gave up 4 bases; unmatched junction bases: 3. Germline lookup yields CDR1 SGHRS and CDR2 YFSETQ. This CDR3 spans 14 amino acids.